This T cell receptor beta chain was retrieved from a study of blood T cells in healthy people across ages. Study-wide findings and caveats: PBMCs that were unsorted prevented a conclusive naive versus antigen-experienced comparison. It was the long-lived donors that had more naive CD4+ cells and higher diversity than aged donors.

This clonotype was seen more than once but under ten times. The antigen is not known. For the second PCR, which ran for 7 to 11 cycles, a sample-barcoded 5' primer and a J-beta primer mix were used. A single record per CDR3 protein comes from TCRdb applying MiXCR to the 5' RACE reads. The repertoire has about 830,000 distinct CDR3 sequences, 55% to 65% of them found once; the top ten carry 25% to 30%. The origin of this receptor is a man between 25 and 39 years old in good health. The specimen was blood.

This CDR3 reads CASREKRQGTSGYTF. CDR3 nucleotide sequence: TGTGCCAGCAGGGAAAAGAGACAGGGAACGTCTGGCTACACCTTC. V and J are TRBV6-2 or TRBV6-3 and TRBJ1-2, with TRBD1 matching 7 bases. Germline V gene sequence: CDR1 MNHEY, CDR2 SVGEGT. This CDR3 has 15 amino acids. With V trimmed by 6 bases and J by 7 bases, 14 bases remained unmatched.